The present TCR beta chain was sequenced within a study of T cells in Graves' hyperthyroidism and ophthalmopathy. Study in general: Before any treatment, at initial diagnosis, peripheral blood was collected.

The investigators amplified TCR beta CDR3 regions from RNA transcripts. HTBI primers were employed in a first-round RT-PCR of the TCR CDR3. One entry per CDR3 protein results from TCRdb running MiXCR on the multiplex PCR reads. The sample lists about 520,000 distinct CDR3 sequences; approximately 24% were seen once. The V segment lost 4 bases and the J segment 0 bases; nucleotides outside the gene matches: 11. The length of the CDR3 is 17 residues. The germline V gene has CDR1 LGHNA and CDR2 YSLEER. This clonotype has ten or more counts. A patient was excluded if there was uncontrolled infection, other autoimmune disease, pregnancy or lactation.

V and J are TRBV4-3 and TRBJ1-2, with 7 bases aligning to TRBD1. The sequenced material came from blood. The TCR sequence derives from a woman aged 30 to 39 with Graves' ophthalmopathy. DNA for the CDR3: TGCGCCAGCAGCCCGAGATCCACAGGGGACCCTAACTATGGCTACACCTTC. Translating gives CASSPRSTGDPNYGYTF.